The rows below give T cell receptor beta chains drawn from one sample of a study of identical twins. TCRdb called the 5' RACE reads again in MiXCR, with one record for every CDR3 protein. The sample lists hundreds of thousands of distinct CDR3 sequences; over 8.5% were seen once. The same sample was also studied in work on yellow fever vaccine responses in identical twins.

Sequenced: PBMCs. The receptors derive from a woman in her late teens or twenties in good health. Both conserved end residues are part of each CDR3. The D gene is left open where the match is weak. The size of a clone is reported for some rows only, either as once, few or many, or as a class for expanded clones.

size	V	length	J	D	CDR3	DNA
few	TRBV15	14	TRBJ2-1	-	CATSRDRAGDEQFF	TGTGCCACCAGCAGAGATAGGGCGGGCGATGAGCAGTTCTTC
-	TRBV20-1	16	TRBJ2-5	-	CSASSLAGSRQETQYF	TGCAGTGCTTCATCCTTGGCGGGGTCAAGGCAAGAGACCCAGTACTTC
many	TRBV6-1	17	TRBJ2-1	TRBD2	CASSKGTSHLPSDEQFF	TGTGCCAGCAGCAAAGGGACTAGCCACCTCCCGAGCGATGAGCAGTTCTTC
few	TRBV4-1	18	TRBJ2-3	TRBD2	CASSQEGLAGGPSDTQYF	TGCGCCAGCAGCCAAGAGGGACTAGCGGGAGGGCCGTCAGATACGCAGTATTTT
few	TRBV20-1	15	TRBJ2-7	TRBD1	CSASSGTVYSYEQYF	TGCAGTGCCAGCTCTGGGACAGTTTACTCCTACGAGCAGTACTTC
-	TRBV7-9	14	TRBJ1-1	-	CASTPDSQNTEAFF	TGTGCCAGCACCCCGGACAGTCAGAACACTGAAGCTTTCTTT
few	TRBV29-1	14	TRBJ2-2	-	CSVEGTEVGGELFF	TGCAGCGTTGAAGGGACAGAAGTAGGAGGGGAGCTGTTTTTT
-	TRBV6-1	14	TRBJ2-1	-	CATSPRGPYNEQFF	TGTGCCACCTCCCCGCGGGGGCCCTACAATGAGCAGTTCTTC
few	TRBV4-3	15	TRBJ1-3	-	CASSQAWGSGNTIYF	TGCGCCAGCAGCCAGGCCTGGGGCTCTGGAAACACCATATATTTT
-	TRBV24-1	15	TRBJ2-1	-	CATSPPVGPYNEQFF	TGTGCCACCAGTCCCCCAGTTGGGCCCTACAATGAGCAGTTCTTC
-	TRBV5-1	14	TRBJ2-3	-	CASSAGLSTDTQYF	TGCGCCAGCAGCGCGGGACTTTCCACAGATACGCAGTATTTT
few	TRBV27	13	TRBJ2-3	-	CASSLFRIGTQYF	TGTGCCAGCAGTTTATTTCGTATAGGGACGCAGTATTTT
few	TRBV3-1	16	TRBJ2-7	TRBD1	CASSPPWGRGPNEQYF	TGTGCCAGCAGCCCCCCATGGGGCAGGGGGCCCAACGAGCAGTACTTC
few	TRBV3-1	19	TRBJ2-4	TRBD1	CASSQKTTGIGVGKNIQYF	TGTGCCAGCAGCCAAAAAACGACAGGGATCGGAGTAGGCAAAAACATTCAGTACTTC
few	TRBV7-3	15	TRBJ1-4	-	CASSLNRGVGEKLFF	TGTGCCAGCAGCTTAAACCGGGGAGTAGGGGAAAAACTGTTTTTT
-	TRBV24-1	19	TRBJ2-1	-	CATSLAGQDVSGNPGEQFF	TGTGCCACCAGTTTAGCGGGACAGGATGTTAGCGGGAACCCCGGTGAGCAGTTCTTC
many	TRBV6-5	13	TRBJ1-1	TRBD1	CASSSGGRTEAFF	TGTGCCAGCAGTTCAGGGGGGAGGACTGAAGCTTTCTTT
-	TRBV9	14	TRBJ2-7	-	CASSVGLGAGEQYF	TGTGCCAGCAGCGTAGGGTTGGGGGCGGGCGAGCAGTACTTC
few	TRBV6-2/TRBV6-3	16	TRBJ2-1	-	CASTAGTVVLNNEQFF	TGTGCCAGCACCGCCGGGACTGTAGTTTTGAACAATGAGCAGTTCTTC
many	TRBV10-3	14	TRBJ2-3	-	CAISESRGADTQYF	TGTGCCATCAGTGAGTCTCGCGGAGCAGATACGCAGTATTTT
few	TRBV12-3/TRBV12-4	17	TRBJ1-6	-	CASSLSGGGAYNSPLHF	TGTGCCAGCAGTTTATCGGGGGGCGGCGCCTATAATTCACCCCTCCACTTT
few	TRBV6-2/TRBV6-3	15	TRBJ2-1	-	CASSYLGESRNEQFF	TGTGCCAGCAGTTACTTGGGGGAATCAAGGAATGAGCAGTTCTTC
many	TRBV11-2	15	TRBJ2-1	TRBD2	CASSLMSASGNEQFF	TGTGCCAGCAGCTTAATGTCCGCTAGCGGGAATGAGCAGTTCTTC
few	TRBV2	15	TRBJ2-2	-	CASSKQGMNTGELFF	TGTGCCAGCAGCAAACAGGGAATGAACACCGGGGAGCTGTTTTTT
many	TRBV6-1	14	TRBJ1-5	TRBD1	CASRQTGGGQPQHF	TGTGCCAGCAGGCAGACAGGGGGTGGTCAGCCCCAGCATTTT
few	TRBV5-1	15	TRBJ2-7	TRBD1	CASSFQGQGRDEQYF	TGCGCCAGCAGCTTTCAGGGACAGGGGAGGGACGAGCAGTACTTC
-	TRBV11-2	18	TRBJ2-5	TRBD2	CASSHNSGGPGRRETQYF	TGTGCCAGCAGCCATAACTCGGGGGGGCCGGGTAGGAGAGAGACCCAGTACTTC
-	TRBV6-2/TRBV6-3	19	TRBJ2-7	TRBD2	CASSPPGSGSSGSSYEQYF	TGTGCCAGCAGCCCCCCAGGGAGCGGGAGCTCCGGGAGCTCCTACGAGCAGTACTTC
few	TRBV29-1	12	TRBJ2-1	-	CSVVGEGNEQFF	TGCAGCGTTGTGGGGGAAGGTAATGAGCAGTTCTTC
few	TRBV20-1	14	TRBJ2-5	-	CSASIGHQQETQYF	TGCAGTGCTAGTATAGGGCACCAACAAGAGACCCAGTACTTC
-	TRBV7-3	13	TRBJ2-1	-	CASSPQGYVAQFF	TGTGCCAGCAGCCCGCAGGGATACGTCGCGCAGTTCTTC
many	TRBV14	16	TRBJ2-7	TRBD1	CASSQKTGTGVYEQYF	TGTGCCAGCAGCCAAAAAACCGGGACAGGGGTCTACGAGCAGTACTTC
few	TRBV5-1	13	TRBJ2-5	TRBD2	CASSERGGETQYF	TGCGCCAGCAGCGAACGGGGGGGGGAGACCCAGTACTTC
few	TRBV20-1	16	TRBJ1-5	TRBD1	CSARDPRQGNNQPQHF	TGCAGTGCTAGAGATCCGCGACAGGGGAACAATCAGCCCCAGCATTTT
many	TRBV20-1	12	TRBJ2-5	TRBD1	CSANRGVETQYF	TGCAGTGCAAACAGGGGCGTAGAGACCCAGTACTTC
-	TRBV5-1	13	TRBJ2-5	TRBD2	CASSRTSQETQYF	TGCGCCAGCAGCAGGACTAGCCAAGAGACCCAGTACTTC